This TCR beta chain is from a study of blood T cell repertoires in COVID-19 (dated by TCRdb to the early 2020s). Background for the entire study: Collaborator samples came from the United States, Italy and Spain and covered acute and convalescent phases of COVID-19. The prospective study material was composed of cDNA or gDNA derived from T cells, B-cell-depleted T cells, or PBMCs. Subjects who had been exposed to COVID-19, were actively infected with it, or had recovered from it provided the deeply sampled blood TCRbeta repertoires that made up the dataset. A freely available public database, intended as a resource for researchers studying the immune response to SARS-CoV-2, is where the repertoires were released. Samples came from the ongoing ImmuneRACE study (first 160 participants) plus 1,254 subjects from 6 global collaborators. The sample metadata nearly always contained a de-identified subject ID, COVID-19 status, age in years and sex. Where available, HLA class I and class II types were taken from metadata supplied by the sample provider and were not determined by assay-based typing. Broader findings and caveats from the paper: Clinical and demographic metadata were provided uncurated, with the amount varying by source and participant.

TCRbeta CDR3 regions were amplified from genomic DNA by means of the immunoSEQ Assay, a bias-controlled multiplex PCR. In the original analysis: The number of nucleated cells in each sample was estimated from the amplification of reference gene primers within the assay. To quantify the absolute abundance of each unique TCRbeta CDR3 rearrangement, sequence reads were collapsed and filtered. For each sample, productive Simpson clonality was calculated as the square root of Simpson's diversity index across productive rearrangements. The table was pulled from immuneACCESS by TCRdb, which kept in-frame rearrangements only. Such tables lose some clones; where checked, under half of the loss comes from unresolved V genes, and the rest has no known cause. D and trimming were read from the DNA, whereas the V and J calls and clone size are those reported in that table. This sample lists some 450,000 clones; around nine tenths were detected once. The top ten constitute roughly 0.84% of the sample.

In Seattle, one collaborating source enrolled patients while the infection was active and tracked those patients longitudinally over the course of disease. Each collaborating institution followed its own protocols to collect whole blood in K2EDTA tubes. For TCRbeta analysis, collaborator samples were shipped as frozen whole blood, as isolated PBMCs, or as DNA extracted from either sample type. From a lookup of the germline V gene, CDR1 and CDR2 are MGHRA and YSYEKL. Ends trimmed: V by 4 bases, J by 9 bases; bases unmatched to a gene: 18. Measured from the cysteine to the phenylalanine, the CDR3 is 17 residues long. Here the CDR3 DNA is all that survives: 51 bases in frame from base 1. For this clone: The antigen this receptor binds is unknown. The sample holds no much larger clone one base away, and base qualities are not on file.

The chain couples TRBV4-1 to TRBJ2-1, and TRBD1 aligns with 7 junction nucleotides. The TCR originated in a young man with COVID-19, enrolled during active disease. Sample: peripheral blood. CDR3 reads: CASSPRPRAGGSGEQFF. The nucleotide sequence reads TGCGCCAGCAGCCCGAGACCCCGCGCAGGGGGTTCGGGTGAGCAGTTCTTC.